The 28 T cell receptor beta chains presented below share a single source sample, sequenced in a study of tumor and adjacent non-tumor tissue in lung cancer. TCRbeta libraries were built with three rounds of nested PCR, modified from ARM-PCR. MiXCR, run by TCRdb on the multiplex PCR reads, gives a single entry per CDR3 protein. The data hold over 130,000 distinct CDR3 sequences, with approximately 72% observed a single time. This sample's RNA came from whole unsorted tissue. Input material: lung tumor tissue. These receptors were obtained from a man aged 60-69 years with small cell lung cancer.

This clonotype was detected ten times or more. The chain combines TRBV11-3 with TRBJ2-1; the D gene is possibly TRBD1 (5 bases). V gave up 5 bases and J gave up 3 bases, with 14 bases separating them. This CDR3 is built from 15 residues. CDR1 SGHNT and CDR2 YENEEA come from the germline V gene. CDR3 sequence (DNA): TGTGCCAGCAGCCTAGGGGCGGCTCACTACAATGAGCAGTTCTTC. This codes for CASSLGAAHYNEQFF.

This rearrangement joins TRBV2 to TRBJ2-2; D is possibly TRBD1 (6 bases). Per germline, CDR1 SNHLY and CDR2 FYNNEI. The CDR3 is 13 residues long. Trimming stripped 7 bases from V and 13 bases from J, with 19 bases between. CDR3: CASTWDNTVGLFF. CDR3 nucleotide sequence: TGTGCCAGCACGTGGGACAACACCGTGGGGCTGTTTTTT.

This clonotype was counted ten times or more. The chain's CDR3 is CSVSDRGIGYTF. The DNA of the CDR3 is TGCAGCGTGTCTGACAGGGGGATTGGCTACACCTTC. The rearrangement joins TRBV29-1 to TRBJ1-2; TRBD1 matches 9 bases. Germline CDR1 reads SQVTM; CDR2 reads ANQGSEA. The junction had 6 bases not matched to a gene; V was cut back by 6 bases and J by 7 bases. This CDR3 is 12 amino acids long.

In this sample, this clonotype turned up once. The chain carries TRBV5-1 and TRBJ2-4; D is unresolved. The CDR3 contains 13 residues. The V gene's germline CDR1 is SGHRS and CDR2 YFSETQ. Trimming took off 5 bases at V and 8 bases at J, with 14 bases between the two ends. DNA for the CDR3: TGCGCCAGCAGTATAACAGTGGGTGACATTCAGTACTTC. Residues: CASSITVGDIQYF.

Turning to this clonotype: A read error may explain this, as a much larger clone is one base away. The chain uses TRBV20-1 and TRBJ2-7; 7 bases are shared with TRBD1. The CDR3 spans 11 residues. Germline values: CDR1 DFQATT, CDR2 SNEGSKA (reference sequence). V trimming: 6 bases; J trimming: 13 bases; junction bases outside the gene matches: 12. The CDR3 DNA follows: TGCAGTGCAAAACTAGGGGGCCGTGTCTACTTC. This translates into CSAKLGGRVYF.

To note about this clonotype: An end of the junction does not agree with germline; a read error may underlie this. The chain uses TRBV20-1 and TRBJ1-5, with 8 bases identical to TRBD1. CDR1 DFQATT and CDR2 SNEGSKA come from the germline V gene (reference sequence). The CDR3 extends over 14 amino acids. CDR3 bases: TGCAGTGCACTACAGGGGGTCCGGAATCAGCTCCAGCATTTT. Encoded protein: CSALQGVRNQLQHF.

Worth noting for this clonotype: The junction departs from germline at one end; a sequencing error may be responsible. The chain carries TRBV4-1 and TRBJ2-2; a weak D match, TRBD2 (7 bases). CDR3 size: 17 residues. Germline CDR1 is MGHRA and CDR2 is YSYEKL. In DNA, the CDR3 is TGCACCAGCAGCCAAGATAGAGGGGGGGCGGGTACCGGGGAGCTGTTTTTT. Its protein is CTSSQDRGGAGTGELFF.

As to this clonotype: The junction shows a germline mismatch at one end, possibly a read error. The chain carries TRBV11-2 and TRBJ2-1, with a tentative D call TRBD2 (7 bases). The CDR3 covers 15 residues. Germline values: CDR1 SGHAT, CDR2 FQNNGV. This CDR3 is CASSLTSWRGDEQFF. The CDR3, as DNA: TGTGCCAGCAGCTTGACTAGCTGGAGGGGGGATGAGCAATTCTTC.

The count of this clonotype is one. Since a much larger clone is just one base distant, this may be a read error. The chain recombines TRBV5-1 with TRBJ2-1; 8 bases map to TRBD2. This CDR3 is 16 amino acids long. Trimming at V came to 0 bases and at J to 9 bases, leaving 11 bases not matched to a gene. Germline CDR1 and CDR2: SGHRS and YFSETQ. CDR3 loop: CASSLDKRESFFEQFF. The DNA of the CDR3 is TGCGCCAGCAGCTTGGATAAGCGGGAGTCATTCTTTGAGCAGTTCTTC.

Concerning this clonotype: A much larger clone is a single base away; this may be a read error. J is TRBJ2-7 and V is TRBV6-5, with 8 bases fitting TRBD1. The germline CDR1 and CDR2 sequences are MNHEY and SVGAGI. The J segment lost 3 bases and the V segment lost 4 bases, leaving 5 bases of the junction unmatched. This CDR3 comprises 14 residues. The CDR3 coding sequence is TGTGCCAGCAGTTTGGGCAGGGGGCTCTACGAGCAGTACTTC. Amino acids: CASSLGRGLYEQYF.

The sample holds a few counts of this clonotype. This chain uses TRBV12-3 or TRBV12-4 with TRBJ2-7; D is unclear. This CDR3 region has 12 residues. With 3 bases removed from V and 5 bases from J, the gap between germline ends came to 8 bases. CDR3 protein: CASSFQVHEQYF. CDR3 bases: TGTGCCAGCAGTTTTCAGGTCCACGAGCAGTACTTC.

In regard to this clonotype: A read error may explain this, as a much larger clone is one base away. The chain combines TRBV5-1 with TRBJ2-6; 10 nucleotides agree with TRBD1. CDR1 is SGHRS and CDR2 is YFSETQ in the germline V gene. The CDR3 spans 16 residues. The CDR3 sequence is CATSLDRGFGANVLTF. CDR3 sequence (DNA): TGCGCCACCAGCCTGGACAGGGGGTTTGGGGCCAACGTCCTGACTTTC. The variable domain in full, with the rest retrieved from reference TRBV5-1 and TRBJ2-6, is KAGVTQTPRYLIKTRGQQVTLSCSPISGHRSVSWYQQTPGQGLQFLFEYFSETQRNKGNFPGRFSGRQFSNSRSEMNVSTLELGDSALYLCATSLDRGFGANVLTFGAGSRLTVL.

Of note for this clonotype: This may come from a read error, since a much larger clone is one base off. The genes are TRBV6-5 and TRBJ2-3; D is uncertain. The ends were cut back, 3 bases at V and 1 base at J, with 11 bases in the middle. The germline V gene has CDR1 MNHEY and CDR2 SVGAGI. This CDR3 is built from 15 residues. In nucleotides, the CDR3 is TGTGCCAGCAGTTATGGTCAGGACGGCACAGATACGCAGTATTTT. As protein: CASSYGQDGTDTQYF.

The J gene is TRBJ2-3, the V gene TRBV20-1; TRBD2 might be the D (6 bases). The CDR3 is 13 residues long. V lost 5 bases and J lost 2, with 11 bases in between. CDR1 DFQATT and CDR2 SNEGSKA come from the germline V gene (reference sequence). The CDR3 reads CSAWGVHTDTQYF. The CDR3 DNA sequence: TGCAGTGCTTGGGGGGTTCACACAGATACGCAGTATTTT.

On this clonotype: A much larger clonotype is one base distant, so this may be a read error. The chain has TRBV20-1 and TRBJ2-7; D not resolved. Germline V gives CDR1 DFQATT, CDR2 SNEGSKA (reference sequence). This CDR3 is 12 amino acids long. The V and J ends lost 7 bases and 2 bases respectively, with 12 bases between them. The CDR3 region is CSVLGNPYEQYF. The CDR3 region has the DNA TGCAGTGTCTTGGGAAACCCCTACGAGCAGTACTTC.

About this clonotype itself: This may be a read error: a much more frequent sequence differs by one nucleotide. This chain uses TRBV12-3 or TRBV12-4 with TRBJ2-3; 10 bases are shared with TRBD1. The CDR3 contains 15 residues. The CDR3 loop is CVSSGQGVGTDTQYF. Here the CDR3 DNA reads TGTGTCAGCAGCGGACAGGGGGTCGGCACAGATACGCAGTATTTT.

Regarding this clonotype: Relative to the germline gene, one junction end is altered; a read error may explain this. The rearrangement joins TRBV6-6 to TRBJ2-1; D possibly corresponds to TRBD2 (6 bases). The length of the CDR3 is 14 residues. The germline V gene has CDR1 MNHNY and CDR2 SVGAGI (reference sequence). Written as DNA, the CDR3 is TGTGCCGGCAGTTACACGACTAGATCAGATGAGCAGTTCTTC. Protein product: CAGSYTTRSDEQFF.

Concerning this clonotype: Lacking the conserved final phenylalanine or tryptophan, this CDR3 likely reflects a read error. This rearrangement joins TRBV28 to TRBJ2-3; TRBD1 is a possible D gene (6 bases). The CDR3 extends over 15 amino acids. The ends were cut back, 5 bases at V and 2 bases at J, with 14 bases in the middle. Germline V gene data show CDR1 as MDHEN and CDR2 as SYDVKM. The CDR3 spells CASSGARGYTDTQYV. DNA of the CDR3: TGTGCCAGCAGTGGCGCGAGGGGGTACACAGATACGCAGTATGTT.

Of note for this clonotype: At one boundary the junction diverges from the germline segment, which might be a read error. The gene calls are TRBV11-2 and TRBJ2-1; D is perhaps TRBD1 (6 bases). CDR3 length equals 14 residues. Germline CDR1 SGHAT, CDR2 FQNNGV. The CDR3 nucleotides are TGTGCCAGAAGCTACCGGGATAGGGGGAATGAGCCGTTCTTC. It specifies CARSYRDRGNEPFF. Full variable domain (rest looked up from reference TRBV11-2 and TRBJ2-1): EAGVAQSPRYKIIEKRQSVAFWCNPISGHATLYWYQQILGQGPKLLIQFQNNGVVDDSQLPKDRFSAERLKGVDSTLKIQPAKLEDSAVYLCARSYRDRGNEPFFGPGTRLTVL.

The chain joins TRBV30 to TRBJ1-1, with unresolved D. V was shortened by 2 bases and J by 2 bases, with 3 bases between the two germline ends. This CDR3 is 11 amino acids long. The germline CDR1 and CDR2 sequences are GTSNPN and SVGIG (reference sequence). The CDR3 loop is CAWSKNTEAFF. The CDR3 DNA is TGTGCCTGGAGTAAAAACACTGAAGCTTTCTTT.

Notes on this clonotype: One junction end does not reproduce the germline sequence, and a read error may be involved. The CDR3 DNA follows: TGTGCCAGTAGCTTACGTCCTGATGGCGGGGAGCTGGTTTTT. Translation gives CASSLRPDGGELVF. The genes are TRBV11-2 and TRBJ2-2; D possibly corresponds to TRBD2 (6 bases). This CDR3 comprises 14 residues. Germline loops: CDR1 SGHAT, CDR2 FQNNGV.

In its sample, this clonotype was seen once. This chain joins TRBV20-1 and TRBJ1-2; D is unresolved. Germline V CDR1 and CDR2: DFQATT, SNEGSKA (reference sequence). This CDR3 comprises 10 residues. With 6 bases removed from V and 11 bases from J, the gap between germline ends came to 13 bases. The CDR3 DNA reads TGCAGTGCGCCCAACTATGATTACACCTTC. Protein sequence: CSAPNYDYTF.

The genes are TRBV6-1 and TRBJ1-6; D is ambiguous. Germline CDR1 is MNHNS and CDR2 is SASEGT. Trimming left V 5 bases short and J 0 bases short, with 14 bases between. There are 17 residues in the CDR3. The CDR3 sequence is CASSPRIESSYNSPLHF. CDR3 nucleotides: TGTGCCAGCAGTCCCCGAATAGAGAGCTCCTATAATTCACCCCTCCACTTT.

A single count supports this clonotype. One base away lies a much larger clone, so this may be a sequencing read error. The chain combines TRBV6-1 with TRBJ2-5, with 7 bases that match TRBD1. The CDR3 length is 14 residues. CDR1 is MNHNS and CDR2 is SASEGT in the germline V gene. The CDR3 here is CDSSSYRGQETQYF. As DNA, the CDR3 is TGTGACAGCAGTTCCTACAGGGGCCAAGAGACCCAGTACTTC.

A single count supports this clonotype. At one boundary the junction diverges from the germline segment, which might be a read error. The chain couples TRBV11-2 to TRBJ2-5; 9 bases are a match to TRBD1. The CDR3 loop spans 15 amino acids. CDR1 is SGHAT, CDR2 FQNNGV, per germline. Here the CDR3 reads CPSSVDRGSQETQYF. CDR3 DNA: TGTCCCAGCAGTGTTGACAGGGGGTCCCAAGAGACCCAGTACTTC.

This clonotype appeared once. V is TRBV11-2 and J is TRBJ2-3, with D unresolved. CDR1 and CDR2 (germline): SGHAT, FQNNGV. CDR3 length: 14 amino acids. The V end was cut by 5 bases, the J end by 2 bases, with 11 bases between. CDR3 amino acids: CASSPNRVTDTQYF. The DNA of the CDR3 is TGTGCCAGCAGCCCGAATAGAGTCACAGATACGCAGTATTTT.

This clonotype was counted at least ten times. V gene TRBV20-1 combines with J gene TRBJ1-6; a possible D gene is TRBD1 (5 bases). The CDR3 consists of 14 residues. CDR1 is DFQATT and CDR2 is SNEGSKA in the germline V gene (reference sequence). V lost 6 bases and J 6 bases, leaving 15 bases between the germline ends. This CDR3 reads CSAGPLGRNSPLHF. The CDR3 DNA sequence: TGCAGTGCGGGGCCCTTAGGACGTAATTCACCCCTCCACTTT.

Remarks on this clonotype: With a much larger clone just one base away, this may be a read error. The rearrangement uses TRBV12-3 or TRBV12-4 and TRBJ2-2; 10 positions match TRBD1. The trim removed 10 bases at V and 6 bases at J, leaving 8 bases unmatched. The CDR3 has 14 residues. As DNA, the CDR3 is TGTGCCAACCAGGACAGGGGGTCTCCCGGGGAGCTGTTTTTT. It specifies CANQDRGSPGELFF.